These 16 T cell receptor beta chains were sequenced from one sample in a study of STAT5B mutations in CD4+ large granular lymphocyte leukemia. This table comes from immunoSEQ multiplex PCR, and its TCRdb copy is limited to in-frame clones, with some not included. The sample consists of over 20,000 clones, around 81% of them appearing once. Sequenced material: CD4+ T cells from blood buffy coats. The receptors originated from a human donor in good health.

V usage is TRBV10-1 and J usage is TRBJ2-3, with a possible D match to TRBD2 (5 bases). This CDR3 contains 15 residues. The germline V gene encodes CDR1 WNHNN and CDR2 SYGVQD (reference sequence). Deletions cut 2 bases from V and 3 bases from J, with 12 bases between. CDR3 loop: CASSEAGVRTDTQYF. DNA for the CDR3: TGCGCCAGCAGTGAGGCCGGGGTGAGGACAGATACGCAGTATTTT.

DNA for the CDR3: TGTGCCAGTAGTAAGGTAGCGGGGGTCCAAGAGACCCAGTACTTC. It specifies CASSKVAGVQETQYF. The V call is TRBV19, the J call TRBJ2-5, with 9 bases fitting TRBD2. The CDR3 has 15 residues. The ends lost 4 bases at V and 1 base at J; junction bases unmatched: 4. Germline V gene sequence: CDR1 LNHDA, CDR2 SQIVND (reference sequence).

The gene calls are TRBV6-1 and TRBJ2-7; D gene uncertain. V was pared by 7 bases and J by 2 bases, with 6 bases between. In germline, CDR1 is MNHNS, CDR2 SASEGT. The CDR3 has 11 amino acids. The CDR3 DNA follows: TGTGCCAGCAAGACGACCTACGAGCAGTACGTC. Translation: CASKTTYEQYV.

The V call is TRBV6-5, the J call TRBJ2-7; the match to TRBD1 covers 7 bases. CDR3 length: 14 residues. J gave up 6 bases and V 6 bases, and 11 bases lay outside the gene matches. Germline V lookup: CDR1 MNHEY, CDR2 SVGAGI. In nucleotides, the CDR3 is TGTGCCAGCAGCCCCCGACAGGGCGGGTTCGAGCAGTACGTC. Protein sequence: CASSPRQGGFEQYV.

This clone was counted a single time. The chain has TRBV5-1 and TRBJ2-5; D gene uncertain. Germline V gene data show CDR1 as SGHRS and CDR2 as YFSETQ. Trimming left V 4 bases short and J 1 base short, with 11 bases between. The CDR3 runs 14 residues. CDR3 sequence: CASSRSPGQETQYF. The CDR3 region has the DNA TGCGCCAGCAGCCGATCGCCAGGCCAAGAGACCCAGTACTTC.

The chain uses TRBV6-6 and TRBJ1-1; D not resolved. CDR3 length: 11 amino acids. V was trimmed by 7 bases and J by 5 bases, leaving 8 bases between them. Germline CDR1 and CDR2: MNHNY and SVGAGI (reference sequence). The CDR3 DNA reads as TGTGCCAGCAAACTAGGGACTGAAGCTTTCTTT. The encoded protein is CASKLGTEAFF.

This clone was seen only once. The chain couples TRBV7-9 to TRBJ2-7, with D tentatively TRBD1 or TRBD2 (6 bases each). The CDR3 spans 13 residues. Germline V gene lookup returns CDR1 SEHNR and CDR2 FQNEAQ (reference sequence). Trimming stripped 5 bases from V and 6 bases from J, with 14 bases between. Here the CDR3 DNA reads TGTGCCAGCAGCCTTGGGGGGCCAGGCGAGCAGTACTTC. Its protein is CASSLGGPGEQYF.

The CDR3 reads CASSYLGPRGDNEQFF. CDR3 sequence (DNA): TGTGCCAGCAGTTACTTAGGGCCCCGGGGGGACAATGAGCAGTTCTTC. The V and J genes are TRBV6-6 and TRBJ2-1; the match to TRBD2 covers 7 bases. Germline trimming cut 1 base from V and 5 bases from J; bases unmatched to any gene: 8. The V gene's germline CDR1 is MNHNY and CDR2 SVGAGI (reference sequence). The CDR3 is 16 residues long.

CDR3 loop: CASRTTSGANYGYTF. CDR3 DNA: TGTGCCAGCAGGACCACCAGTGGGGCTAACTATGGCTACACCTTC. The chain links TRBV6-6 to TRBJ1-2; D ambiguous. This CDR3 spans 15 amino acids. The germline CDR1 and CDR2 sequences are MNHNY and SVGAGI (reference sequence). Trimming pared 6 bases from V and 0 bases from J, leaving 14 bases between.

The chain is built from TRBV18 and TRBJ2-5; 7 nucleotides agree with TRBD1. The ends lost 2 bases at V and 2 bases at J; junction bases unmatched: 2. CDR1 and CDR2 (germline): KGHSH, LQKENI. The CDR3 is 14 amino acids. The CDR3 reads CASSPTRGQETQYF. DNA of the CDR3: TGTGCCAGCTCACCAACCAGGGGGCAAGAGACCCAGTACTTC.

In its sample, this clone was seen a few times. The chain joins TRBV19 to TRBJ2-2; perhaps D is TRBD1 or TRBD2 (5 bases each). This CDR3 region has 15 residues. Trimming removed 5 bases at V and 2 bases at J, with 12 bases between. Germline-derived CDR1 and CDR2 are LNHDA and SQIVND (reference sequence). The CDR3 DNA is TGTGCCAGTAGTCCCGGGACGGGAAACACCGGGGAGCTGTTTTTT. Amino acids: CASSPGTGNTGELFF.

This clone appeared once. CDR3 sequence reads: CASSKGGQGFYSQPQHF. CDR3 nucleotides: TGTGCCAGCAGCAAAGGGGGACAGGGGTTTTACAGTCAGCCCCAGCATTTT. The V and J genes are TRBV21-1 and TRBJ1-5; the DNA was not compared with TRBD1, the D call given in the table. TRBV21-1 is shown as a pseudogene. The CDR3 loop spans 17 amino acids.

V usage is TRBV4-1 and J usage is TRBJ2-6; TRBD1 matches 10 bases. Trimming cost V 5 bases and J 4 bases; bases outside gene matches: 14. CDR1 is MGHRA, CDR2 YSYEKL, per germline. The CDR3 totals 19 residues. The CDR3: CASSIRGPGQGSGANVLTF. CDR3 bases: TGCGCCAGCAGCATCCGGGGTCCGGGACAGGGGTCCGGGGCCAACGTCCTGACTTTC.

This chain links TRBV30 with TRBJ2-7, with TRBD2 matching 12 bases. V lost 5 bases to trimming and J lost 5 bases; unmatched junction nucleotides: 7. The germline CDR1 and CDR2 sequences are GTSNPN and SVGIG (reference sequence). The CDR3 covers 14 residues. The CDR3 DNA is TGTGCCTGGGATAGGACTAGCGGGAACCACGAGCAGTACTTC. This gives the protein CAWDRTSGNHEQYF.

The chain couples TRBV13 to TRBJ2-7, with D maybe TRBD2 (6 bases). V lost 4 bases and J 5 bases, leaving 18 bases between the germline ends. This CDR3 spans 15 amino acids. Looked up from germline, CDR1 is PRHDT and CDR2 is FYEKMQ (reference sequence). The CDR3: CASSSPTSNIDEQYF. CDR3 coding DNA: TGTGCCAGCAGCTCCCCGACTAGTAACATCGACGAGCAGTACTTC.

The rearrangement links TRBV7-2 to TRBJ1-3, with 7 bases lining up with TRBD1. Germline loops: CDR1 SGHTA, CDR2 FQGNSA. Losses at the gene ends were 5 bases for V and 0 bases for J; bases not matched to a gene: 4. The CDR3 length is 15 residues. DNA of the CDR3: TGTGCCAGCAGCCCAGGGGGGAACTCTGGAAACACCATATATTTT. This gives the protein CASSPGGNSGNTIYF.